Presented here are 6 T cell receptor beta chains from one specimen sequenced in a study of blood T cell repertoires in COVID-19. The protocol was immunoSEQ multiplex PCR, while the TCRdb copy is restricted to in-frame clones and leaves out a portion. Of 150,000 to 200,000 clones in the sample, around four fifths were seen once. The sample was peripheral blood. These receptors were taken from a woman aged 70 to 79 with COVID-19, enrolled during active disease.

With respect to this clone: It may be a read error: a sequence one base away is much more abundant. J is TRBJ2-7 and V is TRBV28, with 8 positions matching TRBD2. Germline V CDR1 and CDR2: MDHEN, SYDVKM. The CDR3 totals 14 residues. V lost 5 bases and J lost 3; bases outside the gene matches: 6. The CDR3 sequence: CASSRAGGGYEQYF. The DNA of the CDR3 is TGTGCCAGCAGTCGGGCCGGGGGGGGCTACGAGCAGTACTTC.

This clone was observed a handful of times. The chain links TRBV2 to TRBJ1-4; D not resolved. In germline, CDR1 is SNHLY, CDR2 FYNNEI. V shed 6 bases and J shed 2 bases, with 13 bases lying between them. The CDR3 runs to 15 residues. The CDR3 sequence is CASRGGRFTNEKLFF. CDR3 bases: TGTGCCAGCAGGGGAGGGAGATTCACTAATGAAAAACTGTTTTTT.

CDR3 sequence reads: CASRDSGSKKLFF. The DNA of the CDR3 is TGTGCCAGCAGGGACAGTGGATCGAAAAAACTGTTTTTT. V gene TRBV2 combines with J gene TRBJ1-4; the D gene is possibly TRBD1 (6 bases). This CDR3 region has 13 residues. Germline CDR1 reads SNHLY; CDR2 reads FYNNEI. Trimming shortened V by 6 bases and J by 9 bases, and 14 bases separated the two germline ends.

The rearrangement uses TRBV3-1 (or the pseudogene TRBV3-2) and TRBJ2-1; TRBD2 matches at 13 bases. Looked up from germline, CDR1 is LGHDT and CDR2 is YNNKEL (reference sequence). Trimming at V came to 3 bases and at J to 3 bases, leaving 5 bases not matched to a gene. The CDR3 has 17 amino acids. The CDR3 loop reads CASSHRLAGGFYNEQFF. In DNA form, the CDR3 reads TGTGCCAGCAGCCACCGACTAGCGGGGGGCTTCTACAATGAGCAGTTCTTC.

The chain is built from TRBV6-5 and TRBJ1-2; D might be TRBD1 (6 bases). V lost 0 bases and J 8 bases, leaving 13 bases between the germline ends. CDR1 MNHEY and CDR2 SVGAGI come from the germline V gene. The CDR3 extends over 14 amino acids. This CDR3 is CASSYSRWGGGYTF. Written as DNA, the CDR3 is TGTGCCAGCAGTTACTCGAGATGGGGGGGCGGCTACACCTTC.

This rearrangement joins TRBV29-1 to TRBJ1-2; possibly TRBD1 for D (6 bases). Germline V gene lookup returns CDR1 SQVTM and CDR2 ANQGSEA. V was cut by 7 bases and J by 7 bases, with 22 bases left in between. The CDR3 runs to 14 residues. In nucleotides, the CDR3 is TGCAGCGCCCAGGACAGCCCCGGGGGGATTGGCTACACCTTC. The encoded protein is CSAQDSPGGIGYTF.